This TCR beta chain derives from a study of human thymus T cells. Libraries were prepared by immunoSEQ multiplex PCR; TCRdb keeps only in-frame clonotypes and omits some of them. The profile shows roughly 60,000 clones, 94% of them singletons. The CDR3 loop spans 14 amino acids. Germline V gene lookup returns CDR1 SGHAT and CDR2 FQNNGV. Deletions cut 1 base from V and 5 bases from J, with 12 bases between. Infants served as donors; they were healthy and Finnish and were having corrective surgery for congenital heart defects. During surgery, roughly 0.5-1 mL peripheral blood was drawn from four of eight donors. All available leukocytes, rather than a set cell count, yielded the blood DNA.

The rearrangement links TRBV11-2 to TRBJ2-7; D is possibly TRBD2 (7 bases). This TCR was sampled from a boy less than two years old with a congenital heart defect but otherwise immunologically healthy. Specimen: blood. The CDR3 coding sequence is TGTGCCAGCAGCTTAGGGGTAGGGGGGGACGAGCAGTACTTC. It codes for CASSLGVGGDEQYF.